Reported below is one TCR beta chain. The data are from a study of technical replicates of blood from a handful of donors. Generated by immunoSEQ multiplex PCR, the TCRdb table keeps only in-frame clones and is missing some. The sample consists of around 80,000 clones, approximately 94% of them appearing once. The ends were cut back, 6 bases at V and 5 bases at J, with 11 bases in the middle. CDR3 length: 13 residues. Germline assignment: CDR1 MNHNY and CDR2 SVGAGI (reference sequence). Material: T cells isolated from PBMCs. The chain is built from TRBV6-6 and TRBJ1-5; D is perhaps TRBD1 (5 bases). This clonotype was obtained from a human donor in good health. CDR3 sequence reads: CASRWTQDQPQHF. DNA for the CDR3: TGTGCCAGCAGATGGACACAAGATCAGCCCCAGCATTTT.